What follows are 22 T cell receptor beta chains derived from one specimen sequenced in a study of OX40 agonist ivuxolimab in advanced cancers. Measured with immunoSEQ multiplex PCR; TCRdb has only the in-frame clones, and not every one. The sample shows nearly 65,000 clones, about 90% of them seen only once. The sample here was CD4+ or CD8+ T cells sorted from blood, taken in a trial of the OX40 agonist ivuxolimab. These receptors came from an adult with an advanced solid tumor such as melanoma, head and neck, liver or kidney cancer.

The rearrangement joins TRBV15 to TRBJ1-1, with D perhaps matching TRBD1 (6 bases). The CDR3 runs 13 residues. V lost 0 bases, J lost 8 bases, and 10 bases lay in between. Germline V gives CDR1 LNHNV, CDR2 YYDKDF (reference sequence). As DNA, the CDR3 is TGTGCCACCAGCAGAGATCGCGACAGGGAAGCTTTCTTT. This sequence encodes CATSRDRDREAFF.

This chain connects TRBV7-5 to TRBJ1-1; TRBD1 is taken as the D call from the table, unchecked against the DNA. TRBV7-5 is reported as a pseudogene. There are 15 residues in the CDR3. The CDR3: CARSWPGQGFPEAFF. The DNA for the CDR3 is TGTGCCAGAAGCTGGCCGGGACAGGGGTTCCCTGAAGCTTTCTTT.

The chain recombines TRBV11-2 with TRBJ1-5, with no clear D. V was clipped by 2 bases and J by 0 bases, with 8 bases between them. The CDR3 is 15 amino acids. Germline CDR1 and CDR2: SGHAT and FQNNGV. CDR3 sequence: CASSLSSLSNQPQHF. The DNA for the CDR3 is TGTGCCAGCAGCTTATCCTCTCTTAGCAATCAGCCCCAGCATTTT.

Written as DNA, the CDR3 is TGTGCCAGCAGCTCTACCCCTAGCGGGGGGACCACAGATACGCAGTATTTT. Translated, it gives CASSSTPSGGTTDTQYF. V usage is TRBV9 and J usage is TRBJ2-3, with TRBD2 identical over 11 bases. After removal of 4 bases from V and 2 bases from J, the junction contained 9 bases not matched to a gene. CDR3 length: 17 residues. Looked up from germline, CDR1 is SGDLS and CDR2 is YYNGEE.

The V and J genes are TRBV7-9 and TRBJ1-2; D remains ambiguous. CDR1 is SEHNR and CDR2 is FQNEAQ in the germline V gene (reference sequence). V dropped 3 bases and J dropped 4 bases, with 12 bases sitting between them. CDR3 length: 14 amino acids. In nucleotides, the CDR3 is TGTGCCAGCAGCTTCGGGGAGACAAGCTATGGCTACACCTTC. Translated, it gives CASSFGETSYGYTF.

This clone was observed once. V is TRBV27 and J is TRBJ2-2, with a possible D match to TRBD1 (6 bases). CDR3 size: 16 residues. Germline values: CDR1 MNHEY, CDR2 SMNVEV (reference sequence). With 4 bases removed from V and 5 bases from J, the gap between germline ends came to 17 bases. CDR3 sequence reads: CASSSPAGALTGELFF. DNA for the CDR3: TGTGCCAGCAGTTCCCCGGCAGGGGCTTTAACCGGGGAGCTGTTTTTT.

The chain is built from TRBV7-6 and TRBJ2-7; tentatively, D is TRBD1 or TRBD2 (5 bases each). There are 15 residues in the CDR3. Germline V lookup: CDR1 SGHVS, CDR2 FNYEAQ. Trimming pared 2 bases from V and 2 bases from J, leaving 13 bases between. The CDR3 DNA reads TGTGCCAGCAGCTTATTCCGGGACGGGGCCTACGAGCAGTACTTC. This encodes CASSLFRDGAYEQYF.

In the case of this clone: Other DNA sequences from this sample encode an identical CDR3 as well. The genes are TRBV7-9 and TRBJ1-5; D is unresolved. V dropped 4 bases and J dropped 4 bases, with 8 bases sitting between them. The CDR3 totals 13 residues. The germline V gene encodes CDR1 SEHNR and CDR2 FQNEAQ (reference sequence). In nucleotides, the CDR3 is TGTGCCAGCAGCTCTGGTGAGAATCAGCCCCAGCATTTT. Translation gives CASSSGENQPQHF.

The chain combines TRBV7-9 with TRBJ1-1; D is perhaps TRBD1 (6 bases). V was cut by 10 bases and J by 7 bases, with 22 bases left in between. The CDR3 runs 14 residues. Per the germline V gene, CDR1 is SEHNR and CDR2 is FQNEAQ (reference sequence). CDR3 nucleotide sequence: TGTGCCACGACCTCACAGGGATTGATAGATGAAGCTTTCTTT. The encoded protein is CATTSQGLIDEAFF.

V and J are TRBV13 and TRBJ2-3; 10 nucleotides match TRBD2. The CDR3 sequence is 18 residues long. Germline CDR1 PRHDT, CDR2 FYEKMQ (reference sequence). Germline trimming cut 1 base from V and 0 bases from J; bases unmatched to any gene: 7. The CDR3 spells CASSLVSGGRLSTDTQYF. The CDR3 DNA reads TGTGCCAGCAGCTTAGTTAGCGGGGGGCGCCTTAGCACAGATACGCAGTATTTT. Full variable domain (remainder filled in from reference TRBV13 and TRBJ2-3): AAGVIQSPRHLIKEKRETATLKCYPIPRHDTVYWYQQGPGQDPQFLISFYEKMQSDKGSIPDRFSAQQFSDYHSELNMSSLELGDSALYFCASSLVSGGRLSTDTQYFGPGTRLTVL.

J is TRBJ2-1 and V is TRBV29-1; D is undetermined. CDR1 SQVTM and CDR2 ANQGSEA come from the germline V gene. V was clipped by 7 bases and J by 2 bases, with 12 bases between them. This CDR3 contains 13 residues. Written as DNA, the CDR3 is TGCAGCGCGGCTTCGGCGGCCTACAATGAGCAGTTCTTC. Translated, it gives CSAASAAYNEQFF.

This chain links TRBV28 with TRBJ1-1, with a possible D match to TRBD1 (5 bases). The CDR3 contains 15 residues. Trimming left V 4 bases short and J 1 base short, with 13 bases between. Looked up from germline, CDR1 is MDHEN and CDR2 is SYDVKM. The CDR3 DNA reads TGTGCCAGCAGTTCAGTGGGACGGACGAACACTGAAGCTTTCTTT. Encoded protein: CASSSVGRTNTEAFF.

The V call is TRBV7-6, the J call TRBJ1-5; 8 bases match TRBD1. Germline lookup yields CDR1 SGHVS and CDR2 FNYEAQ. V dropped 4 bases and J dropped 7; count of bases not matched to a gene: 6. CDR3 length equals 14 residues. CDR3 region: CASSSTGGDQPQHF. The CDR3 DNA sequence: TGTGCCAGCAGCTCTACAGGGGGGGACCAGCCCCAGCATTTT.

The DNA of the CDR3 is TGTGCCAGTAGTACAGGACAGGCTGCTGGAAACACCATATATTTT. Translated: CASSTGQAAGNTIYF. This chain connects TRBV19 to TRBJ1-3; 7 bases are a match to TRBD1. V shed 4 bases and J 2 bases; nucleotides not matched to a gene: 5. CDR1 and CDR2 (germline): LNHDA, SQIVND (reference sequence). CDR3 size: 15 residues.

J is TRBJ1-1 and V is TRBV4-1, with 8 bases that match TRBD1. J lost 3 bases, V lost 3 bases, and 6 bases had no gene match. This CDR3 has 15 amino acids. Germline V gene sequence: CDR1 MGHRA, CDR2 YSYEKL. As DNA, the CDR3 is TGCGCCAGCAGCCAGAAGACAGGGGTTTACACTGAAGCTTTCTTT. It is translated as CASSQKTGVYTEAFF.

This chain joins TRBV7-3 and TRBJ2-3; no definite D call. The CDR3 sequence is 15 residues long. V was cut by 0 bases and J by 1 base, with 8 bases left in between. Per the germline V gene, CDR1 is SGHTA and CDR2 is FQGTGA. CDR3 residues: CASSLTLHRTDTQYF. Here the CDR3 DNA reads TGTGCCAGCAGCTTAACCCTACACCGCACAGATACGCAGTATTTT.

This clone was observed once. CDR3: CASSDYRGNIQYF. The CDR3 nucleotides are TGTGCCAGCAGTGACTATAGGGGAAACATTCAGTACTTC. The rearrangement uses TRBV6-4 and TRBJ2-4, with a possible D match to TRBD1 (5 bases). Trimming stripped 1 base from V and 6 bases from J, with 7 bases between. The CDR3 covers 13 residues. Germline V gives CDR1 MRHNA, CDR2 SNTAGT.

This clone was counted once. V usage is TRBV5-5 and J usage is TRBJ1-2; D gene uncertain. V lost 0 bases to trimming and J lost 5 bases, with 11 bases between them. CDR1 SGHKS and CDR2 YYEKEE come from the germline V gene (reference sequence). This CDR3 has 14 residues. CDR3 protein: CASSLGRFLYGYTF. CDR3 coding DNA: TGTGCCAGCAGCTTGGGCCGCTTCCTTTATGGCTACACCTTC.

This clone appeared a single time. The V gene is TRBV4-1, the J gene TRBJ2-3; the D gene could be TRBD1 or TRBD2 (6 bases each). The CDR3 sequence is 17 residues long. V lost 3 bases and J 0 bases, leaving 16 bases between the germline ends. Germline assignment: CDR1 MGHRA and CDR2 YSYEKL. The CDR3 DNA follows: TGCGCCAGCAGCCAGAGGGGTCGGGGGCGAAGCACAGATACGCAGTATTTT. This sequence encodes CASSQRGRGRSTDTQYF.

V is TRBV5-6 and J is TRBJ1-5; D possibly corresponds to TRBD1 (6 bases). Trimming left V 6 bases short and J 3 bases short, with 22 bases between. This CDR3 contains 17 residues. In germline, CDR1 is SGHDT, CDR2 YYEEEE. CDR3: CASTKMGGGPLNQPQHF. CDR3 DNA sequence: TGTGCCAGCACCAAAATGGGGGGCGGGCCACTCAATCAGCCCCAGCATTTT.

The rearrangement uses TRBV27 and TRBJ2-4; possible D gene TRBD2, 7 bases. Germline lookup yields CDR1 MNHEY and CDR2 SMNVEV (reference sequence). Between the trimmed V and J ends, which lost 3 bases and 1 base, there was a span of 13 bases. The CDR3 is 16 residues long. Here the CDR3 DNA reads TGTGCCAGCAGTTTTGGGGGGGCAGGCGCCAAAAACATTCAGTACTTC. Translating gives CASSFGGAGAKNIQYF.

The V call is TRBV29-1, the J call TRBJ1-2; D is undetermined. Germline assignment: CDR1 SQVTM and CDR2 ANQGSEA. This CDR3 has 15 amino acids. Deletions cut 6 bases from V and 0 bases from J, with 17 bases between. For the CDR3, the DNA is TGCAGCGTCCTTGTTCTAGGCGAAGCTAACTATGGCTACACCTTC. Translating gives CSVLVLGEANYGYTF. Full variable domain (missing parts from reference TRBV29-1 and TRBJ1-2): SAVISQKPSRDICQRGTSLTIQCQVDSQVTMMFWYRQQPGQSLTLIATANQGSEATYESGFVIDKFPISRPNLTFSTLTVSNMSPEDSSIYLCSVLVLGEANYGYTFGSGTRLTVV.